This TCR beta chain is from a study of molecular identifiers for immune sequencing clone quantification. Study observations and caveats: Underestimated sizes of highly expanded clones could result from identical TCR molecules that share a barcode.

The V end was cut by 3 bases, the J end by 4 bases, with 15 bases between. CDR3 length equals 15 residues. Germline lookup yields CDR1 LNHDA and CDR2 SQIVND (reference sequence). This clonotype came up many times. What it binds is not known. Libraries from naive CD8 cells were generated from approximately 20,000 to 980,000 sorted cells (with 10%, 30% or 50% RNA). From the PCR reads, TCRdb called clonotypes with MiXCR, one entry per CDR3 protein. The sample holds around 65,000 distinct CDR3 sequences, 15% to 20% seen once. Sequencing used naive CD8+ T cells from blood, with Jurkat cell RNA spiked in. Subset denoted: FACS-sorted CD8+CD4-CCR7+CD45RA+ naive T cells. The receptor comes from a human donor in good health. Some libraries in this study had Jurkat cell RNA spiked in. The chain links TRBV19 to TRBJ1-2; tentatively, D is TRBD1 (6 bases). CDR3 in DNA: TGTGCCAGTAGTATGGGACAAAGTGGAGGCTATGGCTACACCTTC. It specifies CASSMGQSGGYGYTF.